What follows are 21 T cell receptor beta chains derived from one specimen sequenced in a study of CD8+CD57+ T cells in acquired aplastic anemia. TCR beta VDJ and CDR3 were profiled, and genomic DNA was the template. From the reads, TCRdb called clonotypes with MiXCR, one entry per CDR3 protein. The table includes approximately 81,000 distinct CDR3 sequences, more than 40% detected once. The sequenced material came from sorted CD4+, CD8+, or CD8+CD57+ T cells (not recorded which) from PBMCs. The receptors derive from a human donor in good health, serving as a control.

This clonotype was counted only a few times. The chain links TRBV24-1 to TRBJ2-5, with 7 bases that match TRBD1. J lost 2 bases, V lost 4 bases, and 3 bases had no gene match. The CDR3 has 14 amino acids. From germline, CDR1 is KGHDR and CDR2 SFDVKD. CDR3 sequence: CATSDGQAQETQYF. The CDR3 coding sequence is TGTGCCACCAGTGACGGACAGGCACAAGAGACCCAGTACTTC.

This clonotype was seen at least ten times. J is TRBJ2-3 and V is TRBV5-4; weak D call: TRBD1 (5 bases). This CDR3 has 14 residues. V lost 6 bases and J lost 5, with 16 bases in between. From germline, CDR1 is SGHNT and CDR2 YYREEE (reference sequence). The CDR3 sequence: CASKGLEKEDTQYF. The CDR3 coding sequence is TGTGCCAGCAAGGGGCTCGAAAAAGAAGATACGCAGTATTTT. The whole variable domain, remainder taken from reference TRBV5-4 and TRBJ2-3, is ETGVTQSPTHLIKTRGQQVTLRCSSQSGHNTVSWYQQALGQGPQFIFQYYREEENGRGNFPPRFSGLQFPNYSSELNVNALELDDSALYLCASKGLEKEDTQYFGPGTRLTVL.

This rearrangement joins TRBV10-3 to TRBJ1-4, with 7 nucleotides matching TRBD1. J gave up 7 bases and V 3 bases, and 11 bases lay outside the gene matches. Germline CDR1 and CDR2: ENHRY and SYGVKD. This CDR3 has 16 residues. The CDR3 here is CAISELGGQMSEKLFF. The CDR3 DNA follows: TGTGCCATCAGTGAACTTGGGGGACAGATGAGTGAAAAACTGTTTTTT.

This clonotype was counted at least ten times. This chain links TRBV9 with TRBJ2-7; 7 nucleotides align to TRBD1. This CDR3 is 15 amino acids long. V lost 3 bases and J lost 5; bases outside the gene matches: 11. The germline CDR1 and CDR2 sequences are SGDLS and YYNGEE. The CDR3 reads CASSGRTGVGNEQYF. As DNA, the CDR3 is TGTGCCAGCAGCGGAAGAACAGGGGTGGGAAACGAGCAGTACTTC. Looking up the rest from reference TRBV9 and TRBJ2-7 gives the full variable domain: DSGVTQTPKHLITATGQRVTLRCSPRSGDLSVYWYQQSLDQGLQFLIQYYNGEERAKGNILERFSAQQFPDLHSELNLSSLELGDSALYFCASSGRTGVGNEQYFGPGTRLTVT.

This clonotype occurred many times. CDR3 nucleotide sequence: TGTGCCAGCAGCTTAAGTTACGGGACAGGGGTGGTCTATGGCTACACCTTC. Protein sequence: CASSLSYGTGVVYGYTF. The rearrangement uses TRBV11-2 and TRBJ1-2; 10 positions match TRBD1. CDR1 is SGHAT and CDR2 is FQNNGV in the germline V gene. V lost 2 bases to trimming and J lost 4 bases; unmatched junction nucleotides: 10. The CDR3 loop spans 17 amino acids. Looking up the rest from reference TRBV11-2 and TRBJ1-2 gives the full variable domain: EAGVAQSPRYKIIEKRQSVAFWCNPISGHATLYWYQQILGQGPKLLIQFQNNGVVDDSQLPKDRFSAERLKGVDSTLKIQPAKLEDSAVYLCASSLSYGTGVVYGYTFGSGTRLTVV.

This clonotype was detected many times. The rearrangement links TRBV9 to TRBJ2-1; the match to TRBD2 covers 12 bases. Germline V gene sequence: CDR1 SGDLS, CDR2 YYNGEE. The CDR3 totals 16 residues. Trimming removed 3 bases from V and 5 bases from J; junction bases left unmatched: 6. The CDR3 reads CASSAGLAGYNNEQFF. In DNA, the CDR3 is TGTGCCAGCAGCGCGGGACTAGCGGGCTACAACAATGAGCAGTTCTTC. The variable domain in full, completed from reference TRBV9 and TRBJ2-1, reads DSGVTQTPKHLITATGQRVTLRCSPRSGDLSVYWYQQSLDQGLQFLIQYYNGEERAKGNILERFSAQQFPDLHSELNLSSLELGDSALYFCASSAGLAGYNNEQFFGPGTRLTVL.

V is TRBV7-8 and J is TRBJ1-2; D is possibly TRBD1 (6 bases). V was shortened by 8 bases and J by 4 bases, with 23 bases between the two germline ends. Looked up from germline, CDR1 is SGHVS and CDR2 is FQNEAQ. The CDR3 has 16 amino acids. Here the CDR3 reads CASARTDTRRGYGYTF. The CDR3 coding sequence is TGTGCCAGCGCCAGGACAGATACCCGACGAGGCTATGGCTACACCTTC.

The CDR3 DNA reads TGTGCCACCAGCAGTCAACAGGGGGCGCGAGAGACCCAGTACTTC. Translating gives CATSSQQGARETQYF. This chain uses TRBV15 with TRBJ2-5; 9 bases are shared with TRBD1. The CDR3 is made up of 15 amino acids. CDR1 is LNHNV, CDR2 YYDKDF, per germline (reference sequence). V was clipped by 3 bases and J by 4 bases; unmatched bases: 6.

J is TRBJ2-3 and V is TRBV7-3, with 13 bases fitting TRBD2. The J segment lost 3 bases and the V segment lost 5 bases, leaving 5 bases of the junction unmatched. This CDR3 region has 16 residues. CDR1 SGHTA and CDR2 FQGTGA come from the germline V gene. As DNA, the CDR3 is TGTGCCAGCAGCGTTGGACTAGCGGGGGCAACAGATACGCAGTATTTT. Translation: CASSVGLAGATDTQYF.

The chain uses TRBV4-2 and TRBJ2-6; D perhaps matches TRBD2 (5 bases). This CDR3 region has 16 residues. V was cut by 4 bases and J by 0 bases, with 10 bases left in between. Germline values: CDR1 LGHNA, CDR2 YNFKEQ. The CDR3 sequence: CASSPLEGSGANVLTF. In DNA, the CDR3 is TGTGCCAGCAGCCCACTTGAGGGCTCTGGGGCCAACGTCCTGACTTTC.

The rearrangement links TRBV24-1 to TRBJ2-1; D unresolved. The DNA end is a closer match to TRBJ2-7, so the J assignment may be wrong. The V gene's germline CDR1 is KGHDR and CDR2 SFDVKD. The CDR3 spans 13 residues. The CDR3 is CATSDADAYEQYF. Here the CDR3 DNA reads TGTGCCACCAGTGATGCCGATGCCTACGAGCAGTACTTC.

For this clonotype: Sequence at one end of the junction differs from germline and may be a read error. The chain combines TRBV7-3 with TRBJ1-5; 7 positions match TRBD1. The CDR3 consists of 14 residues. Germline loops: CDR1 SGHTA, CDR2 FQGTGA. This CDR3 is CASSSTGSDQPQHF. DNA of the CDR3: TGTGCCAGCAGCTCGACAGGGTCGGATCAGCCCCAGCATTTC.

As for this clonotype: One junction end does not reproduce the germline sequence, and a read error may be involved. The chain combines TRBV10-3 with TRBJ1-2; D gene ambiguous. This CDR3 comprises 14 residues. The germline gives CDR1 ENHRY, CDR2 SYGVKD. CDR3 loop: CAISESSRNYGYTF. CDR3 DNA sequence: TGTGCCATCAGCGAGTCAAGCAGGAACTATGGCTACACCTTC.

This chain links TRBV25-1 with TRBJ2-1, with D perhaps assigned TRBD1 or TRBD2 (5 bases each). Trimming took 3 bases from V and 5 from J, leaving 14 bases between them. Germline CDR1 and CDR2: MGHDK and SYGVNS. CDR3 length equals 15 residues. The CDR3 protein is CASSEVGTDHNEQFF. The CDR3 nucleotides are TGTGCCAGCAGTGAGGTGGGGACGGACCACAATGAGCAGTTCTTC.

The genes are TRBV25-1 and TRBJ1-1; D might be TRBD1 (5 bases). With 5 bases removed from V and 4 bases from J, the gap between germline ends came to 11 bases. The CDR3 sequence is 13 residues long. CDR1 is MGHDK and CDR2 is SYGVNS in the germline V gene. In DNA form, the CDR3 reads TGTGCCAGCAGTCAAACGACAGCCACTGAAGCTTTCTTT. Amino acids: CASSQTTATEAFF.

The rearrangement links TRBV9 to TRBJ2-1; 12 bases are shared with TRBD2. Germline V gene data show CDR1 as SGDLS and CDR2 as YYNGEE. Losses at the gene ends were 4 bases for V and 8 bases for J; bases not matched to a gene: 4. The CDR3 is made up of 14 amino acids. Here the CDR3 reads CASSFRLAGDEQFF. DNA for the CDR3: TGTGCCAGCAGCTTCAGACTAGCGGGAGATGAGCAGTTCTTC.

The table lists this clonotype with many counts. This chain uses TRBV9 with TRBJ2-7; D not resolved. This CDR3 spans 12 amino acids. Between the trimmed V and J ends, which lost 3 bases and 4 bases, there was a span of 8 bases. CDR1 is SGDLS and CDR2 is YYNGEE in the germline V gene. The CDR3 nucleotides are TGTGCCAGCAGCGGTGACAAATACGAGCAGTACTTC. Encoded protein: CASSGDKYEQYF.

The chain links TRBV7-8 to TRBJ2-7; D remains unclear. V lost 5 bases to trimming and J lost 2 bases, with 4 bases between them. The length of the CDR3 is 11 residues. Germline V gives CDR1 SGHVS, CDR2 FQNEAQ. CDR3 DNA sequence: TGTGCCAGCAGCGTCACCTACGAGCAGTACTTC. It translates to CASSVTYEQYF.

This clonotype has at least ten counts. For the CDR3, the DNA is TGTGCCAGCAGCTCGACCCTCAGCGCCGAGCAGTACTTC. Its protein is CASSSTLSAEQYF. The chain uses TRBV7-2 and TRBJ2-7; D is unclear. This CDR3 region has 13 residues. Trimming shortened V by 4 bases and J by 6 bases, and 13 bases separated the two germline ends. Germline V gene sequence: CDR1 SGHTA, CDR2 FQGNSA.

The chain couples TRBV7-9 to TRBJ1-6; a weak D match, TRBD1 (6 bases). CDR1 SEHNR and CDR2 FQNEAQ come from the germline V gene (reference sequence). The CDR3 contains 15 residues. Trimming stripped 4 bases from V and 7 bases from J, with 14 bases between. The CDR3 bases are TGTGCCAGCAGCTCGGTGGACAGCCTAAATTCACCCCTCCACTTT. This translates into CASSSVDSLNSPLHF.

This clonotype was seen many times. V and J are TRBV11-3 and TRBJ2-1; tentative D call: TRBD2 (6 bases). The length of the CDR3 is 14 residues. V was pared by 1 base and J by 5 bases, with 9 bases between. Germline V gene lookup returns CDR1 SGHNT and CDR2 YENEEA. The CDR3 DNA follows: TGTGCCAGCAGCTTAGGCGGGGCCGACAATGAGCAGTTCTTC. Translating gives CASSLGGADNEQFF.